Presented here are 31 T cell receptor beta chains from one specimen sequenced in a study of PD-1 blockade in classical Hodgkin lymphoma. Produced via immunoSEQ multiplex PCR; TCRdb's table is partial and in-frame only. The sample includes about 13,000 clones, roughly 77% seen only once; the top ten take about a quarter. Exposure to brentuximab vedotin varied, and each patient had relapsed following autologous stem cell transplantation. The source material was peripheral blood mononuclear cells (PBMCs), sampled at baseline. The source is a human donor with classical Hodgkin lymphoma.

The rearrangement joins TRBV5-1 to TRBJ1-2, with TRBD1 identical over 8 bases. There are 15 residues in the CDR3. CDR1 is SGHRS, CDR2 YFSETQ, per germline. Trimming took 0 bases from V and 2 from J; bases not matched to a gene: 3. CDR3 loop: CASSLEGQGNYGYTF. The DNA for the CDR3 is TGCGCCAGCAGCTTGGAAGGACAGGGAAACTATGGCTACACCTTC.

This chain joins TRBV6-1 and TRBJ2-7, with a weak D call TRBD1 (8 bases). CDR3 size: 15 residues. Germline assignment: CDR1 MNHNS and CDR2 SASEGT. V was clipped by 4 bases and J by 6 bases, with 19 bases between them. This CDR3 is CASSGPRTGRGEQYF. DNA of the CDR3: TGTGCCAGCAGTGGCCCCCGGACAGGGAGGGGCGAGCAGTACTTC.

The rearrangement links TRBV5-1 to TRBJ1-4; perhaps TRBD1 as D (6 bases). Deletions cut 4 bases from V and 8 bases from J, with 12 bases between. This CDR3 has 13 residues. Looked up from germline, CDR1 is SGHRS and CDR2 is YFSETQ. CDR3 in DNA: TGCGCCAGCAGCGTACAGGGAGCCGAAAAACTGTTTTTT. This encodes CASSVQGAEKLFF.

The chain has TRBV14 and TRBJ2-1; D gene ambiguous. V was pared by 0 bases and J by 0 bases, with 9 bases between. Germline CDR1 is SGHDN and CDR2 is FVKESK. The CDR3 is made up of 16 amino acids. CDR3 amino acids: CASSQDRTFSYNEQFF. CDR3 nucleotide sequence: TGTGCCAGCAGCCAAGACAGGACCTTCTCCTACAATGAGCAGTTCTTC.

J is TRBJ2-6 and V is TRBV5-1, with D maybe TRBD2 (7 bases). Germline CDR1 is SGHRS and CDR2 is YFSETQ. With 4 bases removed from V and 0 bases from J, the gap between germline ends came to 14 bases. The CDR3 is 17 amino acids. The CDR3 region is CASSIGGGRSGANVLTF. Written as DNA, the CDR3 is TGCGCCAGCAGCATTGGGGGGGGCCGCTCTGGGGCCAACGTCCTGACTTTC.

This clone was seen a few times. The chain uses TRBV5-4 and TRBJ2-2; D is undetermined. Germline assignment: CDR1 SGHNT and CDR2 YYREEE (reference sequence). Trimming took 2 bases from V and 1 from J, leaving 9 bases between them. The CDR3 sequence is 15 residues long. CDR3 nucleotides: TGTGCCAGCAGCTTTATAGGCGAGAACACCGGGGAGCTGTTTTTT. It encodes CASSFIGENTGELFF.

This chain connects TRBV5-1 to TRBJ2-3, with TRBD1 matching 8 bases. V shed 0 bases and J 2 bases; nucleotides not matched to a gene: 5. Germline V CDR1 and CDR2: SGHRS, YFSETQ. The CDR3 sequence is 16 residues long. This chain's CDR3 is CASSLGDRINTDTQYF. For the CDR3, the DNA is TGCGCCAGCAGCTTGGGGGACAGGATAAACACAGATACGCAGTATTTT. Together with reference TRBV5-1 and TRBJ2-3, the CDR3 gives the full variable domain: KAGVTQTPRYLIKTRGQQVTLSCSPISGHRSVSWYQQTPGQGLQFLFEYFSETQRNKGNFPGRFSGRQFSNSRSEMNVSTLELGDSALYLCASSLGDRINTDTQYFGPGTRLTVL.

The chain employs TRBV4-1 and TRBJ1-4, with D tentatively TRBD1 (5 bases). The CDR3 consists of 14 residues. Germline CDR1 reads MGHRA; CDR2 reads YSYEKL. Deletions cut 2 bases from V and 8 bases from J, with 12 bases between. This CDR3 reads CASSQPGLTEKLFF. The CDR3 region has the DNA TGCGCCAGCAGCCAACCGGGACTAACCGAAAAACTGTTTTTT.

This chain links TRBV2 with TRBJ2-6; D is ambiguous. The V gene lost 4 bases and the J gene lost 3 bases, with 1 base spanning the gap. Germline assignment: CDR1 SNHLY and CDR2 FYNNEI. This CDR3 spans 12 amino acids. The CDR3 loop reads CASSVGANVLTF. The CDR3 region has the DNA TGTGCCAGCAGTGTTGGGGCCAACGTCCTGACTTTC.

V is TRBV7-8 and J is TRBJ2-5; TRBD2 is a possible D gene (7 bases). Germline assignment: CDR1 SGHVS and CDR2 FQNEAQ. This CDR3 comprises 17 residues. The V gene lost 0 bases and the J gene lost 5 bases, with 19 bases spanning the gap. CDR3 DNA: TGTGCCAGCAGCTTAGCTTTGACGCGGGGGCCAAGGGAGACCCAGTACTTC. Translation: CASSLALTRGPRETQYF. Supplemented by reference TRBV7-8 and TRBJ2-5, the full variable domain reads GAGVSQSPRYKVAKRGQDVALRCDPISGHVSLFWYQQALGQGPEFLTYFQNEAQLDKSGLPSDRFFAERPEGSVSTLKIQRTQQEDSAVYLCASSLALTRGPRETQYFGPGTRLLVL.

V and J are TRBV5-8 and TRBJ1-5; 8 nucleotides line up with TRBD1. The germline V gene has CDR1 SGHTS and CDR2 YDEGEE. The CDR3 runs to 15 residues. With 4 bases clipped from V and 4 bases from J, the junction kept 7 bases outside the gene matches. The CDR3 DNA sequence: TGTGCCAGCAGCAAGGGACAGGTCCTTAATCAGCCCCAGCATTTT. Translation gives CASSKGQVLNQPQHF.

This clone was seen a single time. The chain carries TRBV5-4 and TRBJ1-2; D remains unclear. The ends were cut back, 0 bases at V and 1 base at J, with 4 bases in the middle. The CDR3 loop spans 13 amino acids. Germline loops: CDR1 SGHNT, CDR2 YYREEE (reference sequence). CDR3 coding DNA: TGTGCCAGCAGCTTGGACAATAACTATGGCTACACCTTC. Protein: CASSLDNNYGYTF. Full variable domain (rest looked up from reference TRBV5-4 and TRBJ1-2): ETGVTQSPTHLIKTRGQQVTLRCSSQSGHNTVSWYQQALGQGPQFIFQYYREEENGRGNFPPRFSGLQFPNYSSELNVNALELDDSALYLCASSLDNNYGYTFGSGTRLTVV.

This clone was recorded only once. This rearrangement joins TRBV25-1 to TRBJ2-6, with D hard to call. Germline CDR1 and CDR2: MGHDK and SYGVNS. V lost 5 bases and J lost 0, with 5 bases in between. The length of the CDR3 is 14 residues. The CDR3 is CASSKDSGANVLTF. DNA of the CDR3: TGTGCCAGCAGTAAGGACTCTGGGGCCAACGTCCTGACTTTC.

The genes are TRBV5-1 and TRBJ2-1; 11 bases match TRBD2. This CDR3 comprises 17 residues. Germline-derived CDR1 and CDR2 are SGHRS and YFSETQ. Trimming at V came to 4 bases and at J to 3 bases, leaving 9 bases not matched to a gene. Here the CDR3 DNA reads TGCGCCAGCAGCCGGGGAACGGGACTAGCGGACTACAATGAGCAGTTCTTC. Its translation: CASSRGTGLADYNEQFF.

The rearrangement joins TRBV18 to TRBJ1-3, with D possibly matching TRBD1 (5 bases). This CDR3 contains 15 residues. The V end was cut by 2 bases, the J end by 0 bases, with 8 bases between. The germline V gene encodes CDR1 KGHSH and CDR2 LQKENI. The DNA for the CDR3 is TGTGCCAGCTCACCATTCGACAGCTCTGGAAACACCATATATTTT. Its protein product is CASSPFDSSGNTIYF.

The genes are TRBV7-2 and TRBJ1-4, with unresolved D. This CDR3 is 13 amino acids long. Germline CDR1 is SGHTA and CDR2 is FQGNSA. Trimming cost V 6 bases and J 5 bases, with 10 bases left between them. CDR3 nucleotide sequence: TGTGCCAGCAGGGAGATGCAGAATGAAAAACTGTTTTTT. Amino acids: CASREMQNEKLFF.

The genes are TRBV6-5 and TRBJ1-1; unclear D gene. Germline V gives CDR1 MNHEY, CDR2 SVGAGI. V gave up 5 bases and J gave up 3 bases, with 13 bases separating them. The CDR3 runs 14 residues. CDR3 sequence reads: CASSNNGEYTEAFF. The DNA of the CDR3 is TGTGCCAGCAGTAATAATGGGGAATACACTGAAGCTTTCTTT.

The chain uses TRBV9 and TRBJ1-3, with 7 bases matching TRBD1. V lost 3 bases and J lost 2; bases outside the gene matches: 8. Germline assignment: CDR1 SGDLS and CDR2 YYNGEE. The CDR3 runs to 16 residues. CDR3 sequence: CASSDPRDSPGNTIYF. DNA for the CDR3: TGTGCCAGCAGCGACCCGCGGGACAGTCCTGGAAACACCATATATTTT.

This chain links TRBV4-1 with TRBJ2-6; 10 bases are a match to TRBD1. The CDR3 is made up of 18 amino acids. J was trimmed by 3 bases and V by 2 bases; bases with no gene match: 7. From germline, CDR1 is MGHRA and CDR2 YSYEKL. This CDR3 is CASSQQGQGRLGANVLTF. The CDR3 nucleotides are TGCGCCAGCAGCCAACAGGGACAGGGGCGTCTTGGGGCCAACGTCCTGACTTTC.

This clone was seen a few times. V and J are TRBV4-3 and TRBJ2-5, with unresolved D. CDR1 and CDR2 (germline): LGHNA, YSLEER. Between the trimmed V and J ends, which lost 2 bases and 4 bases, there was a span of 8 bases. The length of the CDR3 is 13 residues. The CDR3 spells CASSQWGTETQYF. The CDR3 region has the DNA TGCGCCAGCAGCCAATGGGGAACAGAGACCCAGTACTTC.

V gene TRBV5-1 combines with J gene TRBJ1-1, with 7 bases aligning to TRBD1. Germline V gene sequence: CDR1 SGHRS, CDR2 YFSETQ. V lost 4 bases to trimming and J lost 0 bases; unmatched junction nucleotides: 12. This CDR3 comprises 17 residues. The CDR3 bases are TGCGCCAGCAGCGGACATACGGGACAGACAATGAACACTGAAGCTTTCTTT. Amino acid sequence: CASSGHTGQTMNTEAFF. The full variable domain, with the rest looked up from reference TRBV5-1 and TRBJ1-1, is KAGVTQTPRYLIKTRGQQVTLSCSPISGHRSVSWYQQTPGQGLQFLFEYFSETQRNKGNFPGRFSGRQFSNSRSEMNVSTLELGDSALYLCASSGHTGQTMNTEAFFGQGTRLTVV.

V is TRBV29-1 and J is TRBJ2-5; 7 bases map to TRBD1. This CDR3 has 14 amino acids. Germline loops: CDR1 SQVTM, CDR2 ANQGSEA. V was clipped by 6 bases and J by 5 bases; unmatched bases: 12. The CDR3 region is CSVDRTGLGETQYF. For the CDR3, the DNA is TGCAGCGTGGACCGGACAGGCCTCGGGGAGACCCAGTACTTC.

CDR3 sequence reads: CASSEALEKLFF. In nucleotides, the CDR3 is TGTGCCAGCAGTGAAGCGCTTGAAAAACTGTTTTTT. The chain carries TRBV2 and TRBJ1-4; no reliable D call. This CDR3 is built from 12 residues. Trimming took 0 bases from V and 7 from J, leaving 3 bases between them. Germline-derived CDR1 and CDR2 are SNHLY and FYNNEI.

The chain is built from TRBV5-4 and TRBJ2-2; no reliable D call. Germline V lookup: CDR1 SGHNT, CDR2 YYREEE (reference sequence). Deletions cut 5 bases from V and 0 bases from J, with 11 bases between. The CDR3 extends over 15 amino acids. DNA of the CDR3: TGTGCCAGCAGGAAGGACGGTCCGAACACCGGGGAGCTGTTTTTT. Protein product: CASRKDGPNTGELFF.

This clone has more than one count but fewer than ten. This sequence joins TRBV18 and TRBJ2-5; D gene unclear. CDR1 and CDR2 from the germline V gene are KGHSH and LQKENI. Trimming removed 0 bases at V and 4 bases at J, with 9 bases between. This CDR3 is 14 amino acids long. This CDR3 reads CASSPPMRSETQYF. CDR3 DNA sequence: TGTGCCAGCTCACCACCCATGAGGTCAGAGACCCAGTACTTC. Supplemented by reference TRBV18 and TRBJ2-5, the full variable domain reads NAGVMQNPRHLVRRRGQEARLRCSPMKGHSHVYWYRQLPEEGLKFMVYLQKENIIDESGMPKERFSAEFPKEGPSILRIQQVVRGDSAAYFCASSPPMRSETQYFGPGTRLLVL.

This chain connects TRBV5-1 to TRBJ1-4, with D unclear. This CDR3 has 13 amino acids. Germline CDR1 reads SGHRS; CDR2 reads YFSETQ. V was clipped by 0 bases and J by 6 bases, with 6 bases between them. In DNA form, the CDR3 reads TGCGCCAGCAGCTTGGCCGGAGATGAAAAACTGTTTTTT. It is translated as CASSLAGDEKLFF.

The chain joins TRBV6-5 to TRBJ2-7, with TRBD2 identical over 8 bases. The V gene's germline CDR1 is MNHEY and CDR2 SVGAGI. This CDR3 spans 15 amino acids. With V trimmed by 5 bases and J by 0 bases, 6 bases remained unmatched. CDR3 nucleotides: TGTGCCAGCAGTCAATTAGCGGGGTACTCCTACGAGCAGTACTTC. It yields the protein CASSQLAGYSYEQYF.

This clone is medium-sized by share. This chain links TRBV6-5 with TRBJ1-5; no clear D gene. The CDR3 loop spans 15 amino acids. CDR1 and CDR2 (germline): MNHEY, SVGAGI. The ends were cut back, 1 base at V and 2 bases at J, with 9 bases in the middle. The DNA for the CDR3 is TGTGCCAGCAGTTACTGGGGTGTTGGCAATCAGCCCCAGCATTTT. Its translation is CASSYWGVGNQPQHF.

This clone has just one count. This chain connects TRBV11-2 to TRBJ1-2; no clear D. With 5 bases removed from V and 8 bases from J, the gap between germline ends came to 30 bases. Germline assignment: CDR1 SGHAT and CDR2 FQNNGV. The CDR3 spans 18 residues. CDR3 loop: CASSLSYLGLPTNKGYTF. The CDR3 bases are TGTGCCAGCAGCCTGTCATATCTGGGTCTGCCCACTAATAAAGGCTACACCTTC.

The chain joins TRBV7-9 to TRBJ1-5, with D uncertain. Germline assignment: CDR1 SEHNR and CDR2 FQNEAQ (reference sequence). With 6 bases removed from V and 4 bases from J, the gap between germline ends came to 7 bases. The CDR3 sequence is 12 residues long. CDR3 residues: CASSHRNQPQHF. CDR3 bases: TGTGCCAGCAGTCACAGAAATCAGCCCCAGCATTTT.

The chain combines TRBV5-1 with TRBJ2-1; 9 nucleotides match TRBD2. Germline CDR1 reads SGHRS; CDR2 reads YFSETQ. The CDR3 runs to 15 residues. With 5 bases clipped from V and 1 base from J, the junction kept 4 bases outside the gene matches. The CDR3 loop reads CASSLSGGSYNEQFF. The CDR3 DNA reads TGCGCCAGCAGTCTTAGCGGGGGATCCTACAATGAGCAGTTCTTC.